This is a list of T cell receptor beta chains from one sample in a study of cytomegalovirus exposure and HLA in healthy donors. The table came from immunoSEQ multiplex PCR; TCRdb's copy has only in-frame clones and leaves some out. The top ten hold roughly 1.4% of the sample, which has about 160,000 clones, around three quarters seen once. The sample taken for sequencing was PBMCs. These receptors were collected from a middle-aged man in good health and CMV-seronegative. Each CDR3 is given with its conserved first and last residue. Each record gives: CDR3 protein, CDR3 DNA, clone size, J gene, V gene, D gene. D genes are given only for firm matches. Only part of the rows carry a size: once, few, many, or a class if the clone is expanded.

cdr3_aa: CASSHGTGKGMETQYF
cdr3_nt: TGTGCCAGCAGCCACGGGACAGGGAAGGGTATGGAGACCCAGTACTTC
clone_size: NA
j_call: TRBJ2-5
v_call: TRBV5-5
d_call: TRBD1

cdr3_aa: CASSFSAGSSYEQYF
cdr3_nt: TGTGCCAGCAGCTTCTCAGCGGGGAGCTCCTACGAGCAGTACTTC
clone_size: NA
j_call: TRBJ2-7
v_call: TRBV7-2
d_call: TRBD2

cdr3_aa: CASSPPAGAGAFF
cdr3_nt: TGTGCCAGCAGCCCCCCGGCGGGTGCAGGGGCGTTCTTC
clone_size: NA
j_call: TRBJ2-1
v_call: TRBV7-9
d_call: NA

cdr3_aa: CASSRTSGNPNEQFF
cdr3_nt: TGTGCCAGCAGTAGGACTAGCGGGAACCCCAATGAGCAGTTCTTC
clone_size: NA
j_call: TRBJ2-1
v_call: TRBV6-5
d_call: TRBD2

cdr3_aa: CASRSTMDSFYGYTF
cdr3_nt: TGTGCCAGCAGATCAACGATGGACAGCTTCTATGGCTACACCTTC
clone_size: NA
j_call: TRBJ1-2
v_call: TRBV28
d_call: NA

cdr3_aa: CAISELLLTGDYGYTF
cdr3_nt: TGTGCCATCAGTGAGTTACTGTTAACAGGGGACTATGGCTACACCTTC
clone_size: NA
j_call: TRBJ1-2
v_call: TRBV10-3
d_call: TRBD1

cdr3_aa: CASSDTRLGNYGYTF
cdr3_nt: TGTGCCAGCAGTGATACCAGATTGGGCAACTATGGCTACACCTTC
clone_size: few
j_call: TRBJ1-2
v_call: TRBV2
d_call: NA

cdr3_aa: CASMASGSNLDTQYF
cdr3_nt: TGTGCCAGCATGGCTAGCGGGAGTAATCTGGATACGCAGTATTTT
clone_size: NA
j_call: TRBJ2-3
v_call: TRBV5-4
d_call: TRBD2

cdr3_aa: CSVQAGVNTEAFF
cdr3_nt: TGCAGCGTTCAGGCAGGGGTGAACACTGAAGCTTTCTTT
clone_size: NA
j_call: TRBJ1-1
v_call: TRBV29-1
d_call: NA

cdr3_aa: CASSQVGRGTQYF
cdr3_nt: TGTGCCAGCAGCCAAGTGGGGAGGGGTACGCAGTATTTT
clone_size: once
j_call: TRBJ2-3
v_call: TRBV14
d_call: TRBD2

cdr3_aa: CASSRDRGPYTEAFF
cdr3_nt: TGTGCCAGTAGTAGGGACAGGGGGCCGTACACTGAAGCTTTCTTT
clone_size: NA
j_call: TRBJ1-1
v_call: TRBV19
d_call: TRBD1

cdr3_aa: CSSSLADSRYGYTF
cdr3_nt: TGTTCCAGCAGCCTCGCTGACAGCCGCTATGGCTACACCTTC
clone_size: NA
j_call: TRBJ1-2
v_call: TRBV7-9
d_call: NA

cdr3_aa: CASGRDRGYNEQFF
cdr3_nt: TGTGCCAGCGGACGGGACAGGGGCTACAATGAGCAGTTCTTC
clone_size: NA
j_call: TRBJ2-1
v_call: TRBV27
d_call: TRBD1

cdr3_aa: CASSQRGSGTEAFF
cdr3_nt: TGCGCCAGCAGCCAACGAGGCTCGGGCACTGAAGCTTTCTTT
clone_size: NA
j_call: TRBJ1-1
v_call: TRBV4-1
d_call: NA

cdr3_aa: CASGGTKENTDTQYF
cdr3_nt: TGTGCCAGCGGGGGGACTAAAGAAAACACAGATACGCAGTATTTT
clone_size: NA
j_call: TRBJ2-3
v_call: TRBV7-9
d_call: TRBD2

cdr3_aa: CASSPVRTGYNEQFF
cdr3_nt: TGTGCCAGCTCACCAGTCAGGACAGGGTACAATGAGCAGTTCTTC
clone_size: NA
j_call: TRBJ2-1
v_call: TRBV18
d_call: TRBD1

cdr3_aa: CASSHRGTTNEKLFF
cdr3_nt: TGTGCCAGCAGCCATCGGGGAACGACTAATGAAAAACTGTTTTTT
clone_size: NA
j_call: TRBJ1-4
v_call: TRBV9
d_call: NA

cdr3_aa: CASSPRQGWSPLHF
cdr3_nt: TGTGCCAGCTCACCAAGACAGGGCTGGTCACCCCTCCACTTT
clone_size: NA
j_call: TRBJ1-6
v_call: TRBV18
d_call: TRBD1

cdr3_aa: CASSDRTGGSSKNIQYF
cdr3_nt: TGTGCCAGCAGTGATAGGACAGGGGGCTCGTCCAAAAACATTCAGTACTTC
clone_size: NA
j_call: TRBJ2-4
v_call: TRBV6-1
d_call: TRBD1

cdr3_aa: CASSPTGTNYGYTF
cdr3_nt: TGTGCCAGCTCACCGACAGGGACCAACTATGGCTACACCTTC
clone_size: NA
j_call: TRBJ1-2
v_call: TRBV18
d_call: TRBD1

cdr3_aa: CASSIWAGAYNEQFF
cdr3_nt: TGTGCCAGTAGTATCTGGGCAGGTGCCTACAATGAGCAGTTCTTC
clone_size: NA
j_call: TRBJ2-1
v_call: TRBV19
d_call: NA

cdr3_aa: CASSEDQGSGNQPQHF
cdr3_nt: TGTGCCAGCAGTGAAGATCAGGGGTCGGGCAATCAGCCCCAGCATTTT
clone_size: NA
j_call: TRBJ1-5
v_call: TRBV6-1
d_call: NA

cdr3_aa: CASSLRLAVSYEQYF
cdr3_nt: TGTGCCAGCAGCTTAAGACTAGCGGTCTCCTACGAGCAGTACTTC
clone_size: few
j_call: TRBJ2-7
v_call: TRBV7-2
d_call: TRBD2

cdr3_aa: CASSSDRDSGNTIYF
cdr3_nt: TGTGCCAGCAGCTCGGACAGGGACTCTGGAAACACCATATATTTT
clone_size: NA
j_call: TRBJ1-3
v_call: TRBV7-9
d_call: TRBD1

cdr3_aa: CASSTIEAYNEQFF
cdr3_nt: TGCGCCAGCAGTACGATTGAGGCCTACAATGAGCAGTTCTTC
clone_size: NA
j_call: TRBJ2-1
v_call: TRBV5-1
d_call: NA

cdr3_aa: CASSSSGTGNTIYF
cdr3_nt: TGTGCCAGTAGTTCTTCGGGGACTGGAAACACCATATATTTT
clone_size: NA
j_call: TRBJ1-3
v_call: TRBV19
d_call: NA

cdr3_aa: CASRAGTSGRAGDEQFF
cdr3_nt: TGTGCCAGTCGGGCCGGGACTAGCGGGAGAGCTGGTGATGAGCAGTTCTTC
clone_size: NA
j_call: TRBJ2-1
v_call: TRBV19
d_call: TRBD2

cdr3_aa: CASSPRQGHYEQYF
cdr3_nt: TGTGCCAGTAGTCCCAGGCAGGGACACTACGAGCAGTACTTC
clone_size: NA
j_call: TRBJ2-7
v_call: TRBV19
d_call: NA

cdr3_aa: CASTNGNTIYF
cdr3_nt: TGTGCCAGCACCAATGGAAACACCATATATTTT
clone_size: few
j_call: TRBJ1-3
v_call: TRBV28
d_call: NA

cdr3_aa: CASSPLMGGRETQYF
cdr3_nt: TGTGCCAGCAGCCCCCTTATGGGGGGGCGAGAGACCCAGTACTTC
clone_size: NA
j_call: TRBJ2-5
v_call: TRBV4-2
d_call: NA

cdr3_aa: CASSHHQAGSSYEQYF
cdr3_nt: TGTGCCAGCAGCCACCACCAAGCAGGGTCCTCCTACGAGCAGTACTTC
clone_size: once
j_call: TRBJ2-7
v_call: TRBV16
d_call: NA

cdr3_aa: CASSGAGQGGNSPLHF
cdr3_nt: TGCGCCAGCTCAGGGGCGGGACAGGGTGGAAATTCACCCCTCCACTTT
clone_size: NA
j_call: TRBJ1-6
v_call: TRBV4-1
d_call: TRBD1

cdr3_aa: CASSLALNQPQHF
cdr3_nt: TGTGCCAGCAGTTTGGCTCTCAATCAGCCCCAGCATTTT
clone_size: NA
j_call: TRBJ1-5
v_call: TRBV27
d_call: NA

cdr3_aa: CASSSDGDYTYGYTF
cdr3_nt: TGCGCCAGCAGCTCAGACGGAGACTACACGTATGGCTACACCTTC
clone_size: few
j_call: TRBJ1-2
v_call: TRBV5-1
d_call: NA

cdr3_aa: CASGYGLSTDTQYF
cdr3_nt: TGTGCTAGTGGTTACGGACTTAGCACAGATACGCAGTATTTT
clone_size: NA
j_call: TRBJ2-3
v_call: TRBV12-5
d_call: NA

cdr3_aa: CASSQGAGYEKLFF
cdr3_nt: TGTGCCAGCAGCCAGGGCGCCGGATATGAAAAACTGTTTTTT
clone_size: NA
j_call: TRBJ1-4
v_call: TRBV11-2
d_call: NA

cdr3_aa: CASRPGTSRAKNIQYF
cdr3_nt: TGTGCCAGCAGGCCCGGGACTAGTAGAGCCAAAAACATTCAGTACTTC
clone_size: NA
j_call: TRBJ2-4
v_call: TRBV7-2
d_call: TRBD2

cdr3_aa: CAWTRRIDAFF
cdr3_nt: TGTGCCTGGACCAGGCGAATCGACGCTTTCTTT
clone_size: NA
j_call: TRBJ1-1
v_call: TRBV30
d_call: NA

cdr3_aa: CASSGSTGGDGYTF
cdr3_nt: TGTGCCAGCAGTGGCAGCACAGGGGGCGATGGCTACACCTTC
clone_size: NA
j_call: TRBJ1-2
v_call: TRBV2
d_call: TRBD1

cdr3_aa: CASSQVWQGNSPLHF
cdr3_nt: TGCGCCAGCAGCCAAGTGTGGCAGGGAAATTCACCCCTCCACTTT
clone_size: NA
j_call: TRBJ1-6
v_call: TRBV4-1
d_call: NA

cdr3_aa: CASSIWAGGRNEQFF
cdr3_nt: TGTGCCAGTAGTATTTGGGCCGGGGGTAGGAATGAGCAGTTCTTC
clone_size: NA
j_call: TRBJ2-1
v_call: TRBV19
d_call: NA

cdr3_aa: CASQLRTSAADTQYF
cdr3_nt: TGTGCCAGCCAACTTAGGACTAGCGCAGCAGATACGCAGTATTTT
clone_size: NA
j_call: TRBJ2-3
v_call: TRBV19
d_call: TRBD2

cdr3_aa: CASSFSGTPYNEQFF
cdr3_nt: TGTGCCAGCAGCTTTTCCGGGACACCATACAATGAGCAGTTCTTC
clone_size: NA
j_call: TRBJ2-1
v_call: TRBV11-3
d_call: NA

cdr3_aa: CAIRTGLAGVYEQFF
cdr3_nt: TGTGCCATCAGGACCGGACTAGCGGGAGTCTATGAGCAGTTCTTC
clone_size: once
j_call: TRBJ2-1
v_call: TRBV10-3
d_call: TRBD2

cdr3_aa: CASSLVGLAGGQETQYF
cdr3_nt: TGTGCCAGCAGCTTGGTGGGCCTAGCGGGAGGGCAAGAGACCCAGTACTTC
clone_size: NA
j_call: TRBJ2-5
v_call: TRBV5-6
d_call: TRBD2

cdr3_aa: CASSPMTGSGNEQFF
cdr3_nt: TGCGCCAGCAGCCCGATGACAGGGAGTGGAAATGAGCAGTTCTTC
clone_size: NA
j_call: TRBJ2-1
v_call: TRBV5-1
d_call: TRBD1